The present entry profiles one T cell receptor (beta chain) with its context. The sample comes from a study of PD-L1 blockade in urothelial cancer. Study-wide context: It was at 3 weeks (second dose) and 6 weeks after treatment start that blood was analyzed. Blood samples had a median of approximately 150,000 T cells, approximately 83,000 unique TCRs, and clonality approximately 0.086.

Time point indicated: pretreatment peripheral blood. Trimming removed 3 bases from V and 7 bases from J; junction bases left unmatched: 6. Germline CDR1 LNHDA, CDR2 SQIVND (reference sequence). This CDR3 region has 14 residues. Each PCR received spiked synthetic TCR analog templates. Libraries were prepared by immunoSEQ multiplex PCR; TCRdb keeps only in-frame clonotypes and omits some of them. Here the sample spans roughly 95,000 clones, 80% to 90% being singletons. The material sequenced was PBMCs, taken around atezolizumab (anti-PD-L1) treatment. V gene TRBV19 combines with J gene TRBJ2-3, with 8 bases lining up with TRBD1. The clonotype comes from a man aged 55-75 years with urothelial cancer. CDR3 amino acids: CASSITGGRNTQYF. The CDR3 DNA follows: TGTGCCAGTAGTATTACAGGGGGACGAAATACGCAGTATTTT.